This record concerns one T cell receptor beta chain sequence. The data derive from a study of identical twins. Via MiXCR, TCRdb re-called the 5' RACE reads, giving one row per CDR3 protein. The repertoire has about 570,000 distinct CDR3 sequences, around a tenth of them found once; the top ten carry roughly 3%. The CDR3 length is 17 residues. The trim removed 5 bases at V and 0 bases at J, leaving 4 bases unmatched. The germline gives CDR1 SEHNR, CDR2 FQNEAQ (reference sequence). These data were also filed under a second study, of yellow fever vaccine responses in identical twins.

Sequencing input: PBMCs. This sequence originates from a young woman in good health. The chain has TRBV7-9 and TRBJ2-1; 13 bases are shared with TRBD2. The CDR3 coding sequence is TGTGCCAGCAGCCTAAGGACTAGCGGGGGCTCCTACAATGAGCAGTTCTTC. It translates to CASSLRTSGGSYNEQFF.